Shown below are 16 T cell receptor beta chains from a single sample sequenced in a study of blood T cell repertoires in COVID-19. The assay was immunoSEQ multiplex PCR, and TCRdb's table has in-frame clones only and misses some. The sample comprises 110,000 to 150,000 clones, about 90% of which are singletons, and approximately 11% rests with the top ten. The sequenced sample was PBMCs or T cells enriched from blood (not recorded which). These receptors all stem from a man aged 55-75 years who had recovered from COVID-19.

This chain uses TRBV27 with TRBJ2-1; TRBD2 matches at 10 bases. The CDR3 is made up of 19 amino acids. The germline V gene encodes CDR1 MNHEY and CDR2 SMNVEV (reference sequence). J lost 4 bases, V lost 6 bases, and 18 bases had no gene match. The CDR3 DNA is TGTGCCAGCAGCCTTATTGGGGTGGGGGGGACTAGCGAATACAATGAGCAGTTCTTC. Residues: CASSLIGVGGTSEYNEQFF.

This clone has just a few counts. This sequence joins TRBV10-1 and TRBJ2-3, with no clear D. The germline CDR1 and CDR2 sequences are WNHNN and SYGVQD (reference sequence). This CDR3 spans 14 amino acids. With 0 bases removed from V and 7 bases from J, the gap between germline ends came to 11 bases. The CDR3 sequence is CASSESRGINTQYF. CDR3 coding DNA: TGCGCCAGCAGTGAGTCGAGAGGAATCAATACGCAGTATTTT.

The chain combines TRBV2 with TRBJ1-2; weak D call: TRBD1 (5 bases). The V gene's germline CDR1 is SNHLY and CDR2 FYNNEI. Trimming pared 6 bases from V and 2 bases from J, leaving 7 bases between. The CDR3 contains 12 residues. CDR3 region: CASREGNYGYTF. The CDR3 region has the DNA TGTGCCAGCAGGGAGGGGAACTATGGCTACACCTTC.

The chain's CDR3 is CASSLSPDRAFTGELFF. For the CDR3, the DNA is TGTGCCAGCAGCTTGAGTCCGGACAGGGCGTTCACCGGGGAGCTGTTTTTT. V usage is TRBV5-4 and J usage is TRBJ2-2, with 8 bases lining up with TRBD1. The CDR3 spans 17 residues. The V gene end was trimmed by 1 base and the J gene end by 4 bases; junction bases not matched to a gene: 9. Germline CDR1 reads SGHNT; CDR2 reads YYREEE (reference sequence).

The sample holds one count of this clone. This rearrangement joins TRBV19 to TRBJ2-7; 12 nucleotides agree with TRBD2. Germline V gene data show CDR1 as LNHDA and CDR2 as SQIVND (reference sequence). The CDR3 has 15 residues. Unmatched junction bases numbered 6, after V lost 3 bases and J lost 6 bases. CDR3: CASSIRLAGVGEQYF. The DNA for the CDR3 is TGTGCCAGTAGTATTAGACTAGCGGGAGTCGGCGAGCAGTACTTC.

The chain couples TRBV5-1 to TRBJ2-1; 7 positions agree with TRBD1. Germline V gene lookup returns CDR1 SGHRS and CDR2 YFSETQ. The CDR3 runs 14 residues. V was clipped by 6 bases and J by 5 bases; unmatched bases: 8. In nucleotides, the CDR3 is TGCGCCAGCACGATTACGGGACAGAACAATGAGCAGTTCTTC. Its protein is CASTITGQNNEQFF.

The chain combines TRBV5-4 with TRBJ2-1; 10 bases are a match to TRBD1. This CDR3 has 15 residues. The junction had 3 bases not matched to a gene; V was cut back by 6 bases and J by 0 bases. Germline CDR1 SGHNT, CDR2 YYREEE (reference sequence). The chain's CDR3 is CASKRDRGSYNEQFF. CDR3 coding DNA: TGTGCCAGCAAACGGGACAGGGGCTCCTACAATGAGCAGTTCTTC.

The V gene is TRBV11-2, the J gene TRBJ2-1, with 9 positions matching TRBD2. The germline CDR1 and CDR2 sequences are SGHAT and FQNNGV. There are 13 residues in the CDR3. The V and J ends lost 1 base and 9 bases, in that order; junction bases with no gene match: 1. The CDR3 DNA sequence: TGTGCCAGCAGCTTAGTGCGGGAGGGTGAGCAGTTCTTC. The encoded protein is CASSLVREGEQFF.

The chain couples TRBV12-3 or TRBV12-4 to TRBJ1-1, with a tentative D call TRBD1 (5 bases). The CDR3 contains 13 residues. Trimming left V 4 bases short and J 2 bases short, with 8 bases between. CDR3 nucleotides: TGTGCCAGCAGTTCCGACAGTAACACTGAAGCTTTCTTT. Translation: CASSSDSNTEAFF.

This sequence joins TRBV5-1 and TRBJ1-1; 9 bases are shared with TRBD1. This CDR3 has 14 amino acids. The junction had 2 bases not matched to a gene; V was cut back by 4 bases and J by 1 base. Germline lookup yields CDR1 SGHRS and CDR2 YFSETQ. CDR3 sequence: CASSGQGRNTEAFF. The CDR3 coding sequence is TGCGCCAGCAGCGGACAGGGGAGGAACACTGAAGCTTTCTTT. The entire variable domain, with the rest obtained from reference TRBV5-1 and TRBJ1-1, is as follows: KAGVTQTPRYLIKTRGQQVTLSCSPISGHRSVSWYQQTPGQGLQFLFEYFSETQRNKGNFPGRFSGRQFSNSRSEMNVSTLELGDSALYLCASSGQGRNTEAFFGQGTRLTVV.

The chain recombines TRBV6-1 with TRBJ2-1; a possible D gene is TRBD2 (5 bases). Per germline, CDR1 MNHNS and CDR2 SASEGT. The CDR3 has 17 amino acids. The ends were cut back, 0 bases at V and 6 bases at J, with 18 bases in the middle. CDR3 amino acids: CASSEALGGSGVNEQFF. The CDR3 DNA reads TGTGCCAGCAGTGAAGCGCTGGGTGGGAGTGGGGTCAATGAGCAGTTCTTC.

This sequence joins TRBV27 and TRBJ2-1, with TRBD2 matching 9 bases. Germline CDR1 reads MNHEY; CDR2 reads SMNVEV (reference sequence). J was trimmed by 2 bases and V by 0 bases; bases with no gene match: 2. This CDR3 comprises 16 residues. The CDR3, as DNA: TGTGCCAGCAGTTTATCAACTAGCGGGCCCTACAATGAGCAGTTCTTC. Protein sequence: CASSLSTSGPYNEQFF.

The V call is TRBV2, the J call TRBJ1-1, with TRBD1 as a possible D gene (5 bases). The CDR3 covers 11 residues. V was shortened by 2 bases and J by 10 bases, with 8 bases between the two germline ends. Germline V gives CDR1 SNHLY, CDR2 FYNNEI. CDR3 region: CASSETGVAFF. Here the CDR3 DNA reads TGTGCCAGCAGTGAAACAGGTGTAGCTTTCTTT.

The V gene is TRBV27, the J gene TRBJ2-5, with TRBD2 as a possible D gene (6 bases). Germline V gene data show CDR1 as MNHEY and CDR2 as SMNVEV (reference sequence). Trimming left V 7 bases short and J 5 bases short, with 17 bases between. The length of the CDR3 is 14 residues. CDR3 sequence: CASKPRGGGETQYF. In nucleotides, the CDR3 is TGTGCCAGCAAGCCGAGGGGCGGAGGGGAGACCCAGTACTTC.

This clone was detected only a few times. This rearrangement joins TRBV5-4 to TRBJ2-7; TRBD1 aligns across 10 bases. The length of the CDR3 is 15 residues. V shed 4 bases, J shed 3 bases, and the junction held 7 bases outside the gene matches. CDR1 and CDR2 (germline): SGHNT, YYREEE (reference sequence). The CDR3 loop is CASSPGQGSYYEQYF. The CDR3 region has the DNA TGTGCCAGCAGCCCGGGACAGGGGTCCTACTACGAGCAGTACTTC.

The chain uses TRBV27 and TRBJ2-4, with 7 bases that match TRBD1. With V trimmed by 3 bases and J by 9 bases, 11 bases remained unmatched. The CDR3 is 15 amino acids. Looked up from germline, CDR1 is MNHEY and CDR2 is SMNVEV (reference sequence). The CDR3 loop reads CASSFRTGPGSIQYF. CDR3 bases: TGTGCCAGCAGTTTCCGGACAGGCCCAGGGAGCATTCAGTACTTC.